Listed below are T cell receptor beta chains from one sample, sequenced in a study of blood T cell repertoires in COVID-19. The table came from immunoSEQ multiplex PCR; TCRdb's copy has only in-frame clones and leaves some out. The table includes 400,000 to 500,000 clones, roughly 90% detected once. The specimen was PBMCs or T cells enriched from blood (not recorded which). The receptor set was obtained from a woman under 30 who had been exposed to COVID-19. Each CDR3 is given with its conserved first and last residue. The D gene is left open where the match is weak. Clone size is not always given. Where it is, it says once, few, many or a class for expanded clones.

V	size	J	D	DNA	CDR3
TRBV7-8	.	TRBJ1-6	TRBD1	TGTGCCAGCAGCCCCCCGGGACAGCAGGGTAATTCACCCCTCCACTTT	CASSPPGQQGNSPLHF
TRBV3-1/TRBV3-2	.	TRBJ2-3	TRBD2	TGTGCCAGCAGCCAACGCCCCCGGGACTACAAAGTACAAGATACGCAGTATTTT	CASSQRPRDYKVQDTQYF
TRBV4-1	.	TRBJ2-1	.	TGCGCCAGCAGCCAAGATTTGGGACTCCTTCGGGTTTCCTACAATGAGCAGTTCTTC	CASSQDLGLLRVSYNEQFF
TRBV18	.	TRBJ2-1	.	TGTGCCAGCTCACTACTAGACCCCAGGGGCTCCAATGAGCAGTTCTTC	CASSLLDPRGSNEQFF
TRBV18	.	TRBJ1-2	TRBD1	TGTGCCAGCTCACCCGTCCCGGGACAGGGTCCGAACTATGGCTACACCTTC	CASSPVPGQGPNYGYTF
TRBV27	.	TRBJ1-6	TRBD1	TGTGCCAGCAGTTTATACTGGACAGGGATGAGTTCACCCCTCCACTTT	CASSLYWTGMSSPLHF
TRBV7-8	.	TRBJ2-1	TRBD2	TGTGCCGCGTTGAGTTTTGGGGGAGGGCAAAATGAGCAGTTCTTC	CAALSFGGGQNEQFF
TRBV6-1	.	TRBJ2-1	TRBD1	TGTGCCAGCAGCGACAGGGGAGGTAATGAGCAGTTCTTC	CASSDRGGNEQFF
TRBV7-7	.	TRBJ2-7	TRBD1	TGTGCTAGCAGTGCTCTTAAGACAGGGAGTTTGCACGAGCAGTACTTC	CASSALKTGSLHEQYF
TRBV19	.	TRBJ1-2	TRBD1	TGTGCCAGTAGTCCCGGGACAGTCTTTAGGTATGGCTACACCTTC	CASSPGTVFRYGYTF
TRBV5-6	.	TRBJ2-6	TRBD1	TGTGCCAGCAGCTTGATACAGGGGGCGTCTGGGGCCAACGTCCTGACTTTC	CASSLIQGASGANVLTF
TRBV28	few	TRBJ2-6	.	TGTGCCAGCAGACAGGGCTCTGGGGCCAACGTCCTGACTTTC	CASRQGSGANVLTF
TRBV11-2	.	TRBJ2-7	.	TGTGCCAGCAGCTTAGTGGTGGCGGGGACCTACGAGCAGTACTTC	CASSLVVAGTYEQYF
TRBV6-6	.	TRBJ2-3	TRBD1	TGTGCCAGCAGTGGACAGGGTACAGATACGCAGTATTTT	CASSGQGTDTQYF
TRBV5-5	few	TRBJ2-1	.	TGTGCCAGCAGCTTGGGCGGGACCCCCCCCCGCAATGAGCAGTTCTTC	CASSLGGTPPRNEQFF
TRBV6-2/TRBV6-3	once	TRBJ2-7	TRBD2	TGTGCCAGCAGCCCAGCGGGAGGGCCGGGAAACGAGCAGTACTTC	CASSPAGGPGNEQYF
TRBV28	.	TRBJ1-1	.	TGTGCCAGCAGTCCGACCCAAACGACACTGAACACTGAAGCTTTCTTT	CASSPTQTTLNTEAFF
TRBV3-1/TRBV3-2	.	TRBJ2-3	.	TGTGCCAGCAGCCAAGATCGGGTCGGCTCAGATACGCAGTATTTT	CASSQDRVGSDTQYF
TRBV24-1	.	TRBJ2-3	TRBD2	TGTGCCACCAGTGATACTGGGACTAGCGGGAGCTCAGATACGCAGTATTTT	CATSDTGTSGSSDTQYF
TRBV6-5	.	TRBJ2-7	TRBD2	TGTGCCAGCAGGGTAGCGGGGCCTAGCTCCTACGAGCAGTACTTC	CASRVAGPSSYEQYF
TRBV27	.	TRBJ2-5	TRBD2	TGTGCCAGCAGTCCCCCGGGACTAGCGGGTTCACAAGAGACCCAGTACTTC	CASSPPGLAGSQETQYF
TRBV3-1/TRBV3-2	.	TRBJ2-7	.	TGTGCCAGCAGCCAAGATGACAGGACCCCTGTCCACGAGCAGTACTTC	CASSQDDRTPVHEQYF
TRBV7-6	.	TRBJ2-7	TRBD1	TGTGCCAGCAGCTCAAACAGGGGCATATCCTACGAGCAGTACTTC	CASSSNRGISYEQYF
TRBV5-4	.	TRBJ2-1	.	TGTGCCAGCAGCGCCCGGGTCCTCAACAATGAGCAGTTCTTC	CASSARVLNNEQFF
TRBV5-6	.	TRBJ1-4	TRBD1	TGTGCCAGCAGCTTGGTGGGACAGGGAGGAGAAAAACTGTTTTTT	CASSLVGQGGEKLFF
TRBV5-4	few	TRBJ2-1	TRBD1	TGTGCCAGCACCGGCACAGGGGTCCGGAATGAGCAGTTCTTC	CASTGTGVRNEQFF
TRBV15	.	TRBJ2-1	TRBD2	TGTGCCACCAGCAGAGAGGTAGCGGAGCGGGGTGGCAATGAGCAGTTCTTC	CATSREVAERGGNEQFF
TRBV7-9	.	TRBJ2-7	TRBD2	TGTGCCAGCAGCTTAGGTAGCGGGATCGACGAGCAGTACTTC	CASSLGSGIDEQYF
TRBV5-1	.	TRBJ2-7	.	TGCGCCAGCAGCTTCACGGTAGCCGGCGAGCAGTACTTC	CASSFTVAGEQYF
TRBV7-6	.	TRBJ2-5	TRBD2	TGTGCCAGCAGCTTACAGGGACTAGCGGAAGAGACCCAGTACTTC	CASSLQGLAEETQYF
TRBV19	.	TRBJ1-2	.	TGTGCCAGTAGTGGGACTCTTGGGGCCTGGCATGGCTACACCTTC	CASSGTLGAWHGYTF
TRBV5-1	.	TRBJ2-7	.	TGCGCCAGCAGTTCTTTCGGGGGATCTTACGAGCAGTACTTC	CASSSFGGSYEQYF
TRBV28	.	TRBJ2-6	.	TGTGCCAGCAGTTTAACTTCGCAGGGTTCTGGGGCCAACGTCCTGACTTTC	CASSLTSQGSGANVLTF
TRBV2	.	TRBJ2-7	TRBD1	TGTGCCAGCAGCGACGGACAGGGTGCCTACGAGCAGTACTTC	CASSDGQGAYEQYF
TRBV28	.	TRBJ1-5	.	TGTGCCAGCATCCCACAAGGCAATCAGCCCCAGCATTTT	CASIPQGNQPQHF
TRBV27	.	TRBJ2-7	TRBD1	TGTGCCAGCAGTAAGCGACCGGGACAGGAATCCTACGAGCAGTACTTC	CASSKRPGQESYEQYF
TRBV20-1	.	TRBJ2-7	.	TGCAGTGCTAGATTTTCCGGGGAGCAGTACTTC	CSARFSGEQYF
TRBV29-1	few	TRBJ1-1	.	TGCAGCGTTGGAAGCGGTGAAGCTTTCTTT	CSVGSGEAFF
TRBV5-1	.	TRBJ2-1	.	TGCGCCAGCAGCTTAACGGGAGTAACCGATGAGCAGTTCTTC	CASSLTGVTDEQFF
TRBV9	.	TRBJ2-7	.	TGTGCCAGCAGCGTAGGGGGGCTCTCCTACGAGCAGTACTTC	CASSVGGLSYEQYF
TRBV28	.	TRBJ1-5	.	TGTGCCAGCAGGGCAGGGAATCAGCCCCAGCATTTT	CASRAGNQPQHF
TRBV11-3	.	TRBJ1-1	TRBD1	TGTGCCAGCAGCGAGGACAGGGGCACTGAAGCTTTCTTT	CASSEDRGTEAFF
TRBV28	.	TRBJ2-3	TRBD1	TGTGCCAGCAGTGGACAGGCCAGCACAGATACGCAGTATTTT	CASSGQASTDTQYF
TRBV11-2	.	TRBJ2-7	TRBD1	TGTGCCAGCAGCTTAGATCGGGGACAGACTCCCTACGAGCAGTACTTC	CASSLDRGQTPYEQYF
TRBV4-3	.	TRBJ2-7	.	TGCGCCAGCAGCCAAGAACTGCGTTTCTCCTACGAGCAGTACTTC	CASSQELRFSYEQYF